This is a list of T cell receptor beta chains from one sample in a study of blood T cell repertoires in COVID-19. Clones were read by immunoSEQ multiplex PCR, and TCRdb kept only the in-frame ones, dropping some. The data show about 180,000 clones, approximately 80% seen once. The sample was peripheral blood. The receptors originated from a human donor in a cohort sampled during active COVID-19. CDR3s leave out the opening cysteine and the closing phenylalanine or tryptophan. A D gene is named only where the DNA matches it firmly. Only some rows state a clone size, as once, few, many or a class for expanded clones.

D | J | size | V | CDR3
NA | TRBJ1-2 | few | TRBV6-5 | ASTGHYNYGYT
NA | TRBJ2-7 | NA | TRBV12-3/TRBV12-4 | ASSGRDYEQY
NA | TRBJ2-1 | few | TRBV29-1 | SVESRSGEQF
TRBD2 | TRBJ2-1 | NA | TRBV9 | ASSVSGTSGYNEQF
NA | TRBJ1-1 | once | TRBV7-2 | ASSPWEANTEAF
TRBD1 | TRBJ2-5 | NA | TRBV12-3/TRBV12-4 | ASSPTGAETQY
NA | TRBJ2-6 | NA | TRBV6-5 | ASSFRGTGANVLT
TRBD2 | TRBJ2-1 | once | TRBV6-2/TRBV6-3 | ASSTLAGEYNEQF
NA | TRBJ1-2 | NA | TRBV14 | ASRPTVGYGYT
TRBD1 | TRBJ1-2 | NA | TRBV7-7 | ASSLQGDRTYGYT
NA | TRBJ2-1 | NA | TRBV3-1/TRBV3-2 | ASSPSELFANEQF
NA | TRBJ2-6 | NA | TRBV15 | ATSRDRASGANVLT
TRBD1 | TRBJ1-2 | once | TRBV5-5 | ASSPRDRAGYGYT
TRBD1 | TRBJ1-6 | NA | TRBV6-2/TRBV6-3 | ASSPRTGLDNSPLH
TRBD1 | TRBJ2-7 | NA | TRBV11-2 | ASSSGGQAYEQY
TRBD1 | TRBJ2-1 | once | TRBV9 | ASSPSQGVGLYNEQF
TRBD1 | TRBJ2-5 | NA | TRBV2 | ASSLELGQGPQETQY
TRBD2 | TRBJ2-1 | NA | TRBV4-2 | ASSQGAAGGYNEQF
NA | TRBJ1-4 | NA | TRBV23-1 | ASSQSRRVGEKLF
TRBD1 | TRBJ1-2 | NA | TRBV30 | AWSDRGTYGYT
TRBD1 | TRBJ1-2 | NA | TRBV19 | ASMFQGASGYT
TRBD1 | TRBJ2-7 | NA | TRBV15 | ASARGSSYEQY
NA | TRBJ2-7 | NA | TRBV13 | ASSPQGSYEQY
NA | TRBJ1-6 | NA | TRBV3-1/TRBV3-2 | ASSQGHRSSYNSPLH
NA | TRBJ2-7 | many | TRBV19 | ASSPDRNGVFEQY
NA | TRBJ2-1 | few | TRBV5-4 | ASSAVLPGNEQF
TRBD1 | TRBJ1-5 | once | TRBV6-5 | ATATLGTDNQPQH
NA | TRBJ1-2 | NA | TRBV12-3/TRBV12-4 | ASRFPAGGYT
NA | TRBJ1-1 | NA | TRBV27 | ASSFGGKAF
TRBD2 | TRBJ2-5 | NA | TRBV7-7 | ASSLSGGSETQY
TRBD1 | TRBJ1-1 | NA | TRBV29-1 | SDQRGTGAAF
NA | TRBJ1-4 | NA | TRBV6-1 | ASSEGPVFEKLF
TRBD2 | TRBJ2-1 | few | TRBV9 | ASSYSGGVYNEQF
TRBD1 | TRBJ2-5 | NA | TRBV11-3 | ASSRDREETQY
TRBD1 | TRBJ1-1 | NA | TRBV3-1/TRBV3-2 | ASSQGPRQGGLNTEAF
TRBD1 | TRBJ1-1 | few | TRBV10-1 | ASSYTRDRGPTEAF
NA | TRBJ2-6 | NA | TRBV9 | ASSARGLLGANVLT
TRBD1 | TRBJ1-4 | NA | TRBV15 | ATSRLQGSNEKLF
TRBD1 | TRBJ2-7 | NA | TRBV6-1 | ASSEDRNSYEQY
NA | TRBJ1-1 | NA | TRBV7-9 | ASSLVSGGNTEAF
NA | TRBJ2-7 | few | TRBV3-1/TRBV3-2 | ASQRDPHEQY
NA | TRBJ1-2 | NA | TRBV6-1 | ASSETVWTANYGYT